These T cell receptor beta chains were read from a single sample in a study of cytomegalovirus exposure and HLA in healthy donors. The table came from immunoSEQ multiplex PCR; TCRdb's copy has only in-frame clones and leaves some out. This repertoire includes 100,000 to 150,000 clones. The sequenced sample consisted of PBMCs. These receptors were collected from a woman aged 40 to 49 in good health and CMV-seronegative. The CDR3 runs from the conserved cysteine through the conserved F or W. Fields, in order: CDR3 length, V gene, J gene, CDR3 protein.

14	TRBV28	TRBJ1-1	CASSFPGSTTEAFF
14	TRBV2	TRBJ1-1	CASTATVLNTEAFF
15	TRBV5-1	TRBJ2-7	CASSLGGTGYYEQYF
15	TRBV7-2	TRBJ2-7	CASSLNGQASYEQYF
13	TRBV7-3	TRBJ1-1	CASSATGNTEAFF
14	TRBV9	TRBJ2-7	CASSVVSDPYEQYF
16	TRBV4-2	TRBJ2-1	CASSQVPGQGAHEQFF
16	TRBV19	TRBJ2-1	CASSTRGLSSYNEQFF
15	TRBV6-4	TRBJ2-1	CASSVSGGSYNEQFF
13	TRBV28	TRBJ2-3	CASRGIATDTQYF
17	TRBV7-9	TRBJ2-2	CASSSRSGGANTGELFF
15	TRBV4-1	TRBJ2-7	CASSLLPGQGYEQYF
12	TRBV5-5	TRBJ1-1	CASDSRGRGAFF
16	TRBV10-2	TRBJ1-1	CASSESGTGGTTEAFF
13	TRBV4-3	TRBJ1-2	CASSQDSSYGYTF
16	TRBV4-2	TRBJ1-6	CASSHSGGTGVQPLHF
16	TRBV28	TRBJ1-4	CASSLSGSTGGEKLFF
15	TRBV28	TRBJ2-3	CASSFVQGRTDTQYF
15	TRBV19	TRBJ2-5	CASSLLLAGEETQYF
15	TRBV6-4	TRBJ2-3	CASSAGTGGADTQYF
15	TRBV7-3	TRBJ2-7	CASSLGQGHSYEQYF
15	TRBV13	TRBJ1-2	CASSFQQGGHYGYTF
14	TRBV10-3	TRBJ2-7	CAITKDPSGPEQYF
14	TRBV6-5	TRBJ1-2	CASSYFGEDYGYTF
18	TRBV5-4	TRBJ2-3	CASSLGVAGIGIPDTQYF
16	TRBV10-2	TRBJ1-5	CASSEGTYRAVQPQHF
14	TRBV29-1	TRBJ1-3	CSVGSSLLGNTIYF
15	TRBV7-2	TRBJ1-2	CASSTRTGENYGYTF
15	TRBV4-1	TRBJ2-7	CASSQGVHDLVLQYF
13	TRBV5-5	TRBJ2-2	CASSLGDTGELFF
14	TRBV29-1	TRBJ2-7	CSVEFRGGTYEQYF
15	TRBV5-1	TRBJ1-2	CASSNLQGGNYGYTF
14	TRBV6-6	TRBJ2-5	CASSILKGPETQYF
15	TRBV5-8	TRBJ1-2	CASSLGRGIWAGYTF
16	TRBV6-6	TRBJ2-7	CASSYSSTAHSYEQYF
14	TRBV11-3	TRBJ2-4	CASSLGGAKNIQYF
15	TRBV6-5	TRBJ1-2	CASSFNRGRSGGYTF
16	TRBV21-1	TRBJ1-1	CASSNRQGMGNTEAFF
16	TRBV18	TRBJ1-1	CASSPGLTGTDAEAFF
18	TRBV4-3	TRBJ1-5	CASSQTIPLGFGSQPQHF